This TCR beta chain was identified during a study of CD8 T cells in ankylosing spondylitis. General observations from the study: For ankylosing spondylitis blood, a TCR beta motif of 7 or 8 highly homologous variants appeared characteristic.

The CDR3 is 14 residues long. Per the germline V gene, CDR1 is SNHLY and CDR2 is FYNNEI. TCRdb reprocessed the 5' RACE reads with MiXCR, giving one entry per CDR3 protein. The sample yields 800,000 to 900,000 distinct CDR3 sequences, roughly 12% seen once. With regard to this clonotype: No antigen is known for it. A junction end diverges from the germline sequence, so it may reflect a read error.

The sequence was collected from a male donor with ankylosing spondylitis. The sequenced material came from blood, either unsorted or a sorted T cell fraction (not recorded which). This chain uses TRBV2 with TRBJ1-5; 12 nucleotides agree with TRBD1. CDR3 nucleotide sequence: TGTGCCAGCAGTGAATTGCTTGGGACAGGGGGCCAGAGTTTT. Protein: CASSELLGTGGQSF.